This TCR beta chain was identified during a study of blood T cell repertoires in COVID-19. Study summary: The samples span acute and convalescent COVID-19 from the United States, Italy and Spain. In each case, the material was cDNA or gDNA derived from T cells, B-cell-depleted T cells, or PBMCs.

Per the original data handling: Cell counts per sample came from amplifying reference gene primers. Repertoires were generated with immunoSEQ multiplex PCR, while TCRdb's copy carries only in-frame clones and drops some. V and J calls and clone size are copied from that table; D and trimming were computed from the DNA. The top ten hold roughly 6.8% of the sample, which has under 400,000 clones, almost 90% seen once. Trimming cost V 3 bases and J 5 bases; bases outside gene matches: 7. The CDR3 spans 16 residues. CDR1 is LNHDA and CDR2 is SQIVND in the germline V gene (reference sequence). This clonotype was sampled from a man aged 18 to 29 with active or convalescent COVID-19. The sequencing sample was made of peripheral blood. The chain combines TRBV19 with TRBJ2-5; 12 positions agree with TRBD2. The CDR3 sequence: CASSMGGLAGLETQYF. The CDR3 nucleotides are TGTGCCAGTAGTATGGGTGGACTAGCGGGGTTGGAGACCCAGTACTTC.